This TCR beta chain was recorded in a study of immune heterogeneity within non-small cell lung tumors. Genomic DNA from bulk tumor acted as the template, and roughly 0.55 ug was loaded per sample. Several spatially distant biopsies were obtained per primary tumor intraoperatively. Newly diagnosed with untreated non-small cell lung cancer, the patients underwent curative surgery. The study's findings and limits: Between one patient and another, high-frequency T-cell receptor beta clonotypes were largely distinct.

TCR beta CDR3 was amplified by multiplex PCR using 32 V and 13 J primers. TCRdb redid the calling of the multiplex PCR reads with MiXCR, one entry per CDR3 protein. The sample shows roughly 23,000 distinct CDR3 sequences, 25% to 30% of them seen only once. Germline loops: CDR1 SGHAT, CDR2 FQDESV (reference sequence). The CDR3 consists of 14 residues. With regard to this clonotype: Its matching antigen is unknown. A much larger clone lies one base from this, so it may be a read error.

This receptor was obtained from a man aged 40-49 years with non-small cell lung cancer. J is TRBJ2-7 and V is TRBV11-1; D is unclear. The sample taken for sequencing was lung tumor tissue. Here the CDR3 DNA reads TGTGCCAGCATCTTAGTGGGAAACTCCTACGAGCAGTACTTC. This encodes CASILVGNSYEQYF.